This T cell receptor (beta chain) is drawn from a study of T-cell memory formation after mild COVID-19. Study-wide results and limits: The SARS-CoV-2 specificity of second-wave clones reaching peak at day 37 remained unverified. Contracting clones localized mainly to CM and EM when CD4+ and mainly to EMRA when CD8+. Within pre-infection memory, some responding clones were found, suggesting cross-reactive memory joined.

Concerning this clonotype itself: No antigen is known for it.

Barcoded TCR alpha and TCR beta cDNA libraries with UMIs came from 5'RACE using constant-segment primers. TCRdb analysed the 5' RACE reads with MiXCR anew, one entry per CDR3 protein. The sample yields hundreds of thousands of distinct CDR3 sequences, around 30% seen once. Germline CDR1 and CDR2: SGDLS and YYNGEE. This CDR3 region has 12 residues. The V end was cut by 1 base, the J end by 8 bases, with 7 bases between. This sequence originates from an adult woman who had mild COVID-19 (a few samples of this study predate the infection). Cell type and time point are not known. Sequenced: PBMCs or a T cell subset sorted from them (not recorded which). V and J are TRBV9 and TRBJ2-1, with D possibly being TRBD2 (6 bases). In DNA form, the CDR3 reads TGTGCCAGCAGCGTATGGGGGGATGAGCAGTTCTTC. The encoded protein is CASSVWGDEQFF. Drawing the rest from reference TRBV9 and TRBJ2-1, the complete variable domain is DSGVTQTPKHLITATGQRVTLRCSPRSGDLSVYWYQQSLDQGLQFLIQYYNGEERAKGNILERFSAQQFPDLHSELNLSSLELGDSALYFCASSVWGDEQFFGPGTRLTVL.